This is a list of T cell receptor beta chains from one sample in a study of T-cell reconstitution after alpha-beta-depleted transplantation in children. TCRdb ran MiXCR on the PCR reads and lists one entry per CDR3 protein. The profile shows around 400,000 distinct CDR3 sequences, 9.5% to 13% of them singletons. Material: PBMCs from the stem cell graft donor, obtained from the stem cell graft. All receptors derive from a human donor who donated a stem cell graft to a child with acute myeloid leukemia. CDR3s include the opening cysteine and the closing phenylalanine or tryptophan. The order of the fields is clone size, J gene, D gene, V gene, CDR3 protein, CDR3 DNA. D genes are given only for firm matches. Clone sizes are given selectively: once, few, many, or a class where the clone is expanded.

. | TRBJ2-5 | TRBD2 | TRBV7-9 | CASKEREYQETQYF | TGTGCCAGCAAGGAGCGGGAGTACCAAGAGACCCAGTACTTC
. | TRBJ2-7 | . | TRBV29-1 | CSVESSDRSSYEQYF | TGCAGCGTTGAGTCCAGTGACCGTAGCTCCTACGAGCAGTACTTC
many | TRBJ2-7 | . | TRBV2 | CASSAGGREQYF | TGTGCCAGCAGTGCTGGGGGGCGCGAGCAGTACTTC
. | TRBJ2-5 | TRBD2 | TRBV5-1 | CASTRGLAGVGETQYF | TGCGCCAGCACCCGAGGACTAGCGGGAGTGGGGGAGACCCAGTACTTC
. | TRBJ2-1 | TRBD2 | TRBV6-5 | CASSYTGVAGVTYNEQFF | TGTGCCAGCAGTTACACTGGGGTAGCGGGAGTGACCTACAATGAGCAGTTCTTC
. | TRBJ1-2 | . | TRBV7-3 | CASSAPQGYGYTF | TGTGCCAGCAGCGCACCACAGGGCTATGGCTACACCTTC
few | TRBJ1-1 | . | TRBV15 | CATGRRTDSEAFF | TGTGCCACCGGTAGGAGGACAGACTCTGAAGCTTTCTTT
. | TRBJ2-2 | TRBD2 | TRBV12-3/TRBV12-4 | CASRGTSGSVGELFF | TGTGCCAGCAGGGGGACTAGCGGGAGCGTCGGGGAGCTGTTTTTT
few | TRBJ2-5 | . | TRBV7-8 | CASSRPGPEAKTQYF | TGTGCCAGCAGTAGACCCGGGCCGGAGGCGAAGACCCAGTACTTC
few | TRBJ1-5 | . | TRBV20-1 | CSARDPSGKGGQPQHF | TGCAGTGCTAGAGATCCCTCAGGGAAAGGGGGTCAGCCCCAGCATTTT
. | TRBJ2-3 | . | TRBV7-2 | CASSFGSSDTQYF | TGTGCCAGCAGCTTCGGGAGTTCCGATACGCAGTATTTT
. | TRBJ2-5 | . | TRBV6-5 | CASSRGPRETQYF | TGTGCCAGCAGCCGGGGCCCCCGGGAGACCCAGTACTTC
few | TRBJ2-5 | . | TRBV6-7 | CASSPQVGETQYF | TGTGCCAGCAGTCCCCAGGTCGGGGAGACCCAGTACTTC
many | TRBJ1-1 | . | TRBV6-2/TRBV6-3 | CASSYSRPRDRTEAFF | TGTGCCAGCAGTTACTCGCGGCCCAGGGACCGCACTGAAGCTTTCTTT
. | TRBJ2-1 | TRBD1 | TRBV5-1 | CASSTPEPGQAVGAYNEQFF | TGCGCCAGCTCCACGCCAGAGCCAGGACAGGCGGTGGGAGCCTACAATGAGCAGTTCTTC
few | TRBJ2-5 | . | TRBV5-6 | CASSLAMARTAQETQYF | TGTGCCAGCAGCTTGGCCATGGCACGGACCGCTCAAGAGACCCAGTACTTC
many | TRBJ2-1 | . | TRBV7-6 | CASSADSYNEQFF | TGTGCCAGCAGCGCTGACAGCTACAATGAGCAGTTCTTC
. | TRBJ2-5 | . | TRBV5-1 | CASSYRGETQYF | TGCGCCAGCAGCTATCGCGGAGAGACCCAGTACTTC
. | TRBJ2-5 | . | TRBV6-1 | CASSLGSGALQETQYF | TGTGCCAGCAGTCTGGGGTCGGGGGCCCTCCAAGAGACCCAGTACTTC
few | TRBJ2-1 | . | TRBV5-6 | CASSLESKRLYNEQFF | TGTGCCAGCAGCTTGGAGAGTAAGCGACTCTACAATGAGCAGTTCTTC
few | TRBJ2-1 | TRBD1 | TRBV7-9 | CASSGSGGRSYNEQFF | TGTGCCAGCAGCGGTTCAGGGGGTAGGTCCTACAATGAGCAGTTCTTC
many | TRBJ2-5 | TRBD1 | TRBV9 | CASSVTGNQETQYF | TGTGCCAGCAGCGTGACAGGGAACCAAGAGACCCAGTACTTC
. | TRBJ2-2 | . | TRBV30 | CAWSRTAVPGELFF | TGTGCCTGGAGTAGGACGGCAGTTCCCGGGGAGCTGTTTTTT
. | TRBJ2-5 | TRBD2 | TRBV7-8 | CASSLYAGTSAQETQYF | TGTGCCAGCAGCTTGTATGCCGGGACTAGCGCCCAAGAGACCCAGTACTTC
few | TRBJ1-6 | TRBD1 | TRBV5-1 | CASSSGDRDHSPLHF | TGCGCCAGCAGCTCAGGGGACAGGGACCATTCACCCCTCCACTTT
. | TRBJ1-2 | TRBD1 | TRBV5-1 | CASSLASGGLGYTF | TGCGCCAGCAGCTTGGCCTCAGGGGGGCTTGGCTACACCTTC
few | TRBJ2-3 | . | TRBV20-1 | CSARLTDTDTQYF | TGCAGTGCTCGTCTAACCGACACAGATACGCAGTATTTT
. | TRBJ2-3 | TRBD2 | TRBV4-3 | CASSLTSASGISYF | TGCGCCAGCAGCCTTACGTCGGCTAGCGGGATATCGTATTTT
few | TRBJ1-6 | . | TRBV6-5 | CASSYSKGRGTAYSPLHF | TGTGCCAGCAGTTACTCGAAGGGTCGGGGCACGGCGTATTCACCCCTCCACTTT
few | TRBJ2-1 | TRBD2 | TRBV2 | CASRPGLATHNEQFF | TGTGCCAGCAGACCGGGACTAGCGACCCACAATGAGCAGTTCTTC
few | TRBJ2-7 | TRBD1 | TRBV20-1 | CSATPDRVYEQYF | TGCAGTGCTACCCCGGACAGGGTCTACGAGCAGTACTTC
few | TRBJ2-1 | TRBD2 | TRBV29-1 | CSVGAGASYNEQFF | TGCAGCGTTGGAGCGGGAGCCTCGTACAATGAGCAGTTCTTC
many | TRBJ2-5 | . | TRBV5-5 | CASSLAGPEETQYF | TGTGCCAGCAGCTTGGCAGGACCAGAAGAGACCCAGTACTTC
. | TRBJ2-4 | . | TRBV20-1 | CSATIVGLAKNIQYF | TGCAGTGCCACGATAGTGGGACTAGCCAAAAACATTCAGTACTTC
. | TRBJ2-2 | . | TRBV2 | CASSERSGHRELFF | TGTGCCAGCAGTGAAAGGTCAGGACACCGGGAGCTGTTTTTT
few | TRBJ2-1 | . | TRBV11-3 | CASSLDQGGYNEQFF | TGTGCCAGCAGCTTAGATCAGGGGGGGTACAATGAGCAGTTCTTC
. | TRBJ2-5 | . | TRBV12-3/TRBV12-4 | CASSFSMTEPKETQYF | TGTGCCAGCAGTTTCAGTATGACAGAGCCAAAAGAGACCCAGTACTTC
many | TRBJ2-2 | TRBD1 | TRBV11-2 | CASSSTGVGELFF | TGTGCCAGCAGCTCTACAGGGGTGGGGGAGCTGTTTTTT
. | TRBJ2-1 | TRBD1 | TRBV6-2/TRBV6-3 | CASSRGQGPHNEQFF | TGTGCCAGCAGCCGTGGACAGGGGCCCCACAATGAGCAGTTCTTC
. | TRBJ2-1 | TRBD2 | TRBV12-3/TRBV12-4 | CASVPPSGLAGVEQFF | TGTGCCAGCGTCCCCCCCAGCGGACTAGCGGGAGTTGAGCAGTTCTTC
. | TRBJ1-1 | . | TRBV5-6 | CASSPELGWTEAFF | TGTGCCAGCAGCCCCGAGTTAGGGTGGACTGAAGCTTTCTTT
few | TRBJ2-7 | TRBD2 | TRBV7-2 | CASSITTSGRPYEQYF | TGTGCCAGCAGCATAACGACTAGCGGGCGTCCCTACGAGCAGTACTTC
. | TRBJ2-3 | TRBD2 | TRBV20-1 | CSAASTTSGADTQYF | TGCAGTGCTGCATCTACGACTAGCGGGGCAGATACGCAGTATTTT
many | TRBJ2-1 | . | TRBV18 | CASSPSQGPDNEQFF | TGTGCCAGCTCACCATCGCAGGGACCTGACAATGAGCAGTTCTTC
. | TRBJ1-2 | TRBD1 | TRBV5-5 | CASSLETGGRGGYTF | TGTGCCAGCAGCTTGGAGACAGGGGGCCGGGGCGGCTACACCTTC
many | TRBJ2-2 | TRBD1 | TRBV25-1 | CASKPGQGTGELFF | TGTGCCAGCAAGCCGGGACAGGGGACCGGGGAGCTGTTTTTT
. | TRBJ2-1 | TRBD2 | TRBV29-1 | CSANWAGGPNEQFF | TGCAGCGCAAACTGGGCGGGGGGGCCCAATGAGCAGTTCTTC
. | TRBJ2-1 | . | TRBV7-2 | CASSLPGVFNEQFF | TGTGCCAGCAGCTTACCGGGGGTGTTCAATGAGCAGTTCTTC
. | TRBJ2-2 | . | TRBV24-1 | CATSASGINTGELFF | TGTGCCACCAGCGCTTCCGGGATTAACACCGGGGAGCTGTTTTTT
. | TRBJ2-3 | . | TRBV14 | CASSQDLGRRADTQYF | TGTGCCAGCAGCCAAGATCTGGGGAGGAGAGCAGATACGCAGTATTTT
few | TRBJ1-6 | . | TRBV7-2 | CASSSRRDGELHF | TGTGCCAGCAGCTCGAGGAGGGACGGTGAGCTCCACTTT
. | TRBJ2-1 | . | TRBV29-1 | CSVAPDYNEQFF | TGCAGCGTTGCTCCAGATTACAATGAGCAGTTCTTC
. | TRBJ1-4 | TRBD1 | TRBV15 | CATSRDRGGYEKLFF | TGTGCCACCAGCAGAGATCGAGGGGGCTATGAAAAACTGTTTTTT
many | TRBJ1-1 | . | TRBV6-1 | CASTRGGGRMNTEAFF | TGTGCCAGCACCCGGGGCGGGGGGCGAATGAACACTGAAGCTTTCTTT
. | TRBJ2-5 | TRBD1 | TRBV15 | CATSVTTGGGGTQYF | TGTGCCACCAGCGTGACTACAGGGGGCGGGGGGACCCAGTACTTC
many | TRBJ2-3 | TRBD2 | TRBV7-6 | CASSLGSGRLTDTQYF | TGTGCCAGCAGCTTAGGGAGCGGGAGGCTCACAGATACGCAGTATTTT
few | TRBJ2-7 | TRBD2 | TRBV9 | CASSVGTSAEQYF | TGTGCCAGCAGCGTGGGTACTAGCGCCGAGCAGTACTTC
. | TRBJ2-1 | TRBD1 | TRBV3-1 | CASSTLLGTGSSSYNEQFF | TGTGCCAGCAGCACTCTCCTAGGGACAGGGTCGAGCTCCTACAATGAGCAGTTCTTC
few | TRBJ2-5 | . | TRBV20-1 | CSARRPTGIQETQYF | TGCAGTGCTAGAAGGCCGACAGGTATCCAAGAGACCCAGTACTTC
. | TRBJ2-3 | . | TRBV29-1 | CSVGPGAGTDTQYF | TGCAGCGTTGGTCCGGGGGCTGGAACAGATACGCAGTATTTT